Ten or more counts support the clone carrying this T cell receptor beta chain. The data stem from a study of shared clonotypes between healthy human individuals. The ends lost 3 bases at V and 3 bases at J; junction bases unmatched: 5. Per the germline V gene, CDR1 is SGHTA and CDR2 is FQGNSA. The CDR3 is 14 amino acids. Libraries were prepared by immunoSEQ multiplex PCR; TCRdb keeps only in-frame clonotypes and omits some of them. The table includes fewer than 600,000 clones, roughly 79% detected once. This TCR was sampled from a woman in her forties in good health. Some clones in this sample may be carry-over from other donors' samples. What was sequenced was PBMCs. The rearrangement joins TRBV7-2 to TRBJ2-7, with 7 nucleotides matching TRBD2. DNA for the CDR3: TGTGCCAGCAGCTTGGGCGGGAGCCTCTACGAGCAGTACTTC. Encoded protein: CASSLGGSLYEQYF.